This section outlines one TCR beta chain sequence together with its context. Its specific antigen is unknown. Base quality data are lacking; no much larger clone is found one base away. Spanning cysteine to phenylalanine, the CDR3 consists of 16 amino acids. Of all the DNA, just the CDR3 is kept, 48 bases in frame from base 1. V is pared back by 7 bases and J by 0 bases, with 16 bases lying between the germline termini. CDR1 LNHDA and CDR2 SQIVND are derived from the germline V gene (reference sequence). The record originates from a study of T cells in Graves' hyperthyroidism and ophthalmopathy (dated by TCRdb to between 2018 and 2021). Concerning the study at large: Peripheral blood samples were taken at initial diagnosis, before any treatment was given. To identify distinguishing TCR V-J signatures, a discovery cohort of roughly 100 patients was used, comprising some 43 with Graves' ophthalmopathy and approximately 57 with stable Graves' hyperthyroidism. Whether ophthalmopathy could be predicted prospectively was tested in an independent validation cohort made up of roughly 20 hyperthyroidism patients plus 17 patients who later progressed to ophthalmopathy. The roughly 100 discovery patients were randomly divided into training and test sets at a 7:3 ratio. In addition, the study compared T-cell repertoires in thyroid tissue and in blood from over 5 Graves' hyperthyroidism patients. Following sampling, methimazole starting at 30 mg daily was given to hyperthyroidism patients, and high-dose intravenous methylprednisolone was given to ophthalmopathy patients. The paper reports TCR Vbeta CDR3 sequencing of fewer than 150 peripheral blood samples: under 45 ophthalmopathy, over 70 hyperthyroidism and around 17 progressor patients.

Paper-wide results and their limitations: In cross-validation, a model built on a 13 V-J signature told ophthalmopathy apart from stable hyperthyroidism with over 85% sensitivity and approximately 84% specificity, and in testing the same model reached 80%/75%. Most expanded thyroid clonotypes (frequency above 0.001) were also detected in blood, a finding suggesting that blood repertoires may reflect thyroid immune responses. In validation, progression to ophthalmopathy was predicted by the model with 65% to 71% sensitivity and 72% to 85% specificity, a median of about 6 months before onset. Sample size was not statistically predetermined, and blinding of investigators to group allocation was not performed.

A patient counted as having stable Graves' hyperthyroidism if no progression to ophthalmopathy occurred over 18 months of follow-up. Hyperthyroidism patients were aged 18 to 65 years and newly diagnosed, with disease duration of less than 2 months. Any patient with an uncontrolled infection, another autoimmune disease, pregnancy or lactation was excluded. Clinical symptoms, serum thyroxine and TRAb, thyroid ultrasound, and orbital computed tomography formed the basis for the diagnoses. PBMCs were isolated from 10 ml of fresh peripheral blood by Ficoll-Paque density gradient centrifugation. Total RNA was extracted using Trizol reagent, and RNA quality was assessed on an Agilent 2100 Bioanalyzer. The TCR beta CDR3 regions were amplified from the RNA transcripts. A first-round RT-PCR of the TCR CDR3 used the HTBI primer set with the Qiagen OneStep RT-PCR kit. A second multiplex PCR round built the libraries, followed by size selection and purification. Libraries were sequenced paired-end with 100 bp reads on an Illumina HiSeq2000. The study's own analysis went as follows. Raw data were processed with SOAPnuke, discarding reads with adapters, uncalled bases, mean Phred below 15, or no exact constant-primer or identifier match. COPE v1.2.5 was used to merge high-quality paired reads, and clonotypes were defined as unique nucleotide sequences. Clonotypes were aligned to IMGT TRBV, TRBD and TRBJ reference segments using MiTCR v1.1. Analysis was restricted to V-J combinations with a frequency above 0.0001, which covered roughly 99% of repertoires. The TCS score was defined as the ratio of F50 (clonal expansion) to E x V (chaos), calculated using BLOSUM62-based TCRdist between CDR3 peptides within each V-J. Welch's t-statistics and random forest reduced approximately 520 V-J features to 13, which were used in a naive Bayes classifier (R e1071). Thyroid-blood repertoire similarity was quantified with the Morisita-Horn index. TCRdb passed the public sequencing reads through fastp at Q25 and MiXCR, retaining productive beta sequences. Each entry is one CDR3 protein sequence, shown with its most common DNA and genes. The V and J calls and clone size come from TCRdb's table, not from the authors' own analysis. A total of around 760,000 distinct CDR3 sequences appear in this sample, about 35% of them only once. In total, the top ten clones hold around a third of the sample.

The specimen was blood. The receptor was isolated from a woman in her thirties or forties with Graves' hyperthyroidism. The chain was built from TRBV19 and TRBJ1-5, and perhaps TRBD1 as D gene, on 6 matching bases. The nucleotide sequence is given as TGTGCCAGTAAATGGTCAGGGGCGAATAGCAATCAGCCCCAGCATTTT. Its product reads: CASKWSGANSNQPQHF. The CDR3, completed at both ends by the reference TRBV19 and TRBJ1-5 genes, gives the full variable domain DGGITQSPKYLFRKEGQNVTLSCEQNLNHDAMYWYRQDPGQGLRLIYYSQIVNDFQKGDIAEGYSVSREKKESFPLTVTSAQKNPTAFYLCASKWSGANSNQPQHFGDGTRLSIL.